These 29 T cell receptor beta chains originate from one sample sequenced in a study of cytomegalovirus exposure and HLA in healthy donors. PCR used 60 Vbeta primers and 13 Jbeta primers. Repertoires were generated with immunoSEQ multiplex PCR, while TCRdb's copy carries only in-frame clones and drops some. The sample consists of over 95,000 clones, about four fifths of them appearing once. The specimen was PBMCs. These receptors originate from a woman under 30 in good health and CMV-seronegative.

This chain uses TRBV11-2 with TRBJ1-2; no definite D call. CDR3 size: 14 residues. V lost 3 bases and J lost 7, with 15 bases in between. Germline V gives CDR1 SGHAT, CDR2 FQNNGV. The CDR3, as DNA: TGTGCCAGCAGCTTCCCCGGGAGTTTAGGTGGCTACACCTTC. It specifies CASSFPGSLGGYTF.

The chain joins TRBV4-2 to TRBJ1-2; D gene uncertain. V lost 0 bases and J 1 base, leaving 6 bases between the germline ends. Germline V gene sequence: CDR1 LGHNA, CDR2 YNFKEQ. This CDR3 contains 14 residues. The CDR3 is CASSQDTSNYGYTF. For the CDR3, the DNA is TGTGCCAGCAGCCAAGATACGAGTAACTATGGCTACACCTTC.

The chain joins TRBV5-8 to TRBJ2-7, with D perhaps being TRBD1 or TRBD2 (5 bases each). The germline V gene encodes CDR1 SGHTS and CDR2 YDEGEE. The V end lost 4 bases, the J end lost 7 bases, and 18 bases lay between the germline ends. This CDR3 has 14 residues. The CDR3 region has the DNA TGTGCCAGCAGCCCCCGAGCAGGGCGCGGGGAGCAGTACGTC. Protein product: CASSPRAGRGEQYV.

The chain joins TRBV6-5 to TRBJ1-2; D may be TRBD1 (6 bases). V was trimmed by 2 bases and J by 6 bases, leaving 16 bases between them. This CDR3 is built from 15 residues. Looked up from germline, CDR1 is MNHEY and CDR2 is SVGAGI. CDR3 loop: CASSYAYKGGNGYTF. The CDR3, as DNA: TGTGCCAGCAGTTACGCATATAAAGGGGGAAATGGCTACACCTTC.

V usage is TRBV4-2 and J usage is TRBJ2-2; 12 bases map to TRBD2. V shed 0 bases and J 7 bases; nucleotides not matched to a gene: 3. The V gene's germline CDR1 is LGHNA and CDR2 YNFKEQ. The CDR3 sequence is 16 residues long. This CDR3 is CASSQEGLAGNGELFF. The CDR3 bases are TGTGCCAGCAGCCAAGAGGGACTAGCGGGTAACGGGGAGCTGTTTTTT.

J is TRBJ2-2 and V is TRBV5-1; D might be TRBD2 (5 bases). This CDR3 spans 14 amino acids. In germline, CDR1 is SGHRS, CDR2 YFSETQ. V was pared by 4 bases and J by 3 bases, with 10 bases between. For the CDR3, the DNA is TGCGCCAGCAGCCAAGGACTGGACACCGGGGAGCTGTTTTTT. Translation gives CASSQGLDTGELFF.

This clone was observed a single time. The chain employs TRBV5-5 and TRBJ2-7, with 8 bases fitting TRBD1. V lost 0 bases, J lost 7 bases, and 3 bases stayed unmatched. Per germline, CDR1 SGHKS and CDR2 YYEKEE (reference sequence). The CDR3 loop spans 13 amino acids. The CDR3 protein is CASSLDRGFEQYF. The CDR3 DNA follows: TGTGCCAGCAGCTTGGACAGGGGGTTTGAGCAGTACTTC.

The J gene is TRBJ2-7, the V gene TRBV5-4; D possibly corresponds to TRBD2 (5 bases). The CDR3 is made up of 12 amino acids. In germline, CDR1 is SGHNT, CDR2 YYREEE (reference sequence). V lost 0 bases and J lost 6, with 7 bases in between. The CDR3 region is CASSLDAGEQYF. CDR3 DNA: TGTGCCAGCAGCTTGGACGCGGGCGAGCAGTACTTC.

The J gene is TRBJ2-7, the V gene TRBV11-2; possible D gene TRBD2, 6 bases. The CDR3 length is 15 residues. With 5 bases removed from V and 0 bases from J, the gap between germline ends came to 14 bases. The V gene's germline CDR1 is SGHAT and CDR2 FQNNGV. Here the CDR3 DNA reads TGTGCCAGCAGCCCGTGGGGGGTAAGCTCCTACGAGCAGTACGTC. Amino acids: CASSPWGVSSYEQYV.

The CDR3 is CASSLGGTSNTEAFF. The CDR3 DNA reads TGTGCCAGCAGCTTGGGCGGAACATCGAACACTGAAGCTTTCTTT. This chain joins TRBV5-4 and TRBJ1-1; the D is unclear. Germline V lookup: CDR1 SGHNT, CDR2 YYREEE (reference sequence). Trimming stripped 0 bases from V and 1 base from J, with 10 bases between. The CDR3 covers 15 residues.

The chain has TRBV18 and TRBJ2-2; TRBD2 is a possible D gene (5 bases). From germline, CDR1 is KGHSH and CDR2 LQKENI. The CDR3 consists of 16 residues. V was clipped by 3 bases and J by 5 bases, with 16 bases between them. Here the CDR3 reads CASSPVFGEGTGELFF. The CDR3 nucleotides read TGTGCCAGCTCACCCGTCTTCGGGGAAGGGACCGGGGAGCTGTTTTTT.

This clone appeared a single time. The CDR3 DNA sequence: TGTGCCAGCCACAACCCCCGAGGAGAAAACACCATATATTTT. Its protein product is CASHNPRGENTIYF. The gene calls are TRBV5-4 and TRBJ1-3; D is unresolved. The CDR3 has 14 amino acids. V was pared by 7 bases and J by 6 bases, with 17 bases between. Germline CDR1 is SGHNT and CDR2 is YYREEE (reference sequence).

The V and J genes are TRBV11-2 and TRBJ2-5; no clear D. Trimming shortened V by 4 bases and J by 9 bases, and 15 bases separated the two germline ends. The CDR3 length is 13 residues. Germline CDR1 and CDR2: SGHAT and FQNNGV. CDR3 nucleotides: TGTGCCAGCAGCTCTTACGCGGTGATGGCCCAGTACTTC. Translation gives CASSSYAVMAQYF.

The chain uses TRBV10-1 and TRBJ2-3; the D gene is possibly TRBD2 (6 bases). CDR3 size: 13 residues. Germline CDR1 WNHNN, CDR2 SYGVQD (reference sequence). V lost 3 bases, J lost 4 bases, and 8 bases lay in between. Written as DNA, the CDR3 is TGCGCCAGCAGTGAAGCGGGCGCAGATACGCAGTATTTT. Translated: CASSEAGADTQYF.

J is TRBJ1-1 and V is TRBV7-8; 8 positions agree with TRBD1. The CDR3 totals 14 residues. With V trimmed by 5 bases and J by 6 bases, 8 bases remained unmatched. Germline V CDR1 and CDR2: SGHVS, FQNEAQ. CDR3 nucleotides: TGTGCCAGCAGCGCAGGGACAGGTTCTTCTGAAGCTTTCTTT. Translated, it gives CASSAGTGSSEAFF. Full variable domain (outside the CDR3, taken from reference TRBV7-8 and TRBJ1-1): GAGVSQSPRYKVAKRGQDVALRCDPISGHVSLFWYQQALGQGPEFLTYFQNEAQLDKSGLPSDRFFAERPEGSVSTLKIQRTQQEDSAVYLCASSAGTGSSEAFFGQGTRLTVV.

This clone was detected a few times. The J gene is TRBJ2-7, the V gene TRBV28; 9 bases agree with TRBD2. This CDR3 is 13 amino acids long. Germline trimming cut 3 bases from V and 4 bases from J; bases unmatched to any gene: 1. From germline, CDR1 is MDHEN and CDR2 SYDVKM. CDR3 sequence reads: CASSFSGRYEQYF. DNA for the CDR3: TGTGCCAGCAGTTTTAGCGGGAGATACGAGCAGTACTTC.

This clone was counted a few times. The chain has TRBV10-3 and TRBJ1-1; the D is unclear. The germline gives CDR1 ENHRY, CDR2 SYGVKD. The CDR3 consists of 13 residues. V was shortened by 4 bases and J by 4 bases, with 10 bases between the two germline ends. The CDR3 nucleotides read TGTGCCATCAGTGGGGAGGACGGCACTGAAGCTTTCTTT. Translated, it gives CAISGEDGTEAFF.

The V and J genes are TRBV7-9 and TRBJ2-1, with TRBD1 identical over 8 bases. J gave up 7 bases and V 2 bases, and 7 bases lay outside the gene matches. This CDR3 is built from 15 residues. Germline V gives CDR1 SEHNR, CDR2 FQNEAQ (reference sequence). In DNA form, the CDR3 reads TGTGCCAGCAGCTTATTCGGGACAGGCAAGAATGAGCAGTTCTTC. Its translation is CASSLFGTGKNEQFF.

V gene TRBV18 combines with J gene TRBJ2-7, with 8 bases aligning to TRBD1. Looked up from germline, CDR1 is KGHSH and CDR2 is LQKENI. The CDR3 contains 15 residues. The junction had 9 bases not matched to a gene; V was cut back by 5 bases and J by 3 bases. The CDR3 bases are TGTGCCAGCTCAGACCCCGGGACAGGATACTACGAGCAGTACGTC. Translated, it gives CASSDPGTGYYEQYV.

The chain links TRBV7-9 to TRBJ2-3; 7 bases map to TRBD2. The CDR3 spans 16 residues. Germline lookup yields CDR1 SEHNR and CDR2 FQNEAQ (reference sequence). J lost 2 bases, V lost 5 bases, and 10 bases had no gene match. The DNA for the CDR3 is TGTGCCAGCAGCCTCCCCCGAGCGGGAATCACAGATACGCAGTATTTT. It encodes CASSLPRAGITDTQYF.

The gene calls are TRBV4-3 and TRBJ2-1, with a tentative D call TRBD2 (5 bases). The V and J ends lost 0 bases and 3 bases respectively, with 12 bases between them. Germline V gene sequence: CDR1 LGHNA, CDR2 YSLEER. There are 16 residues in the CDR3. The CDR3 DNA reads as TGCGCCAGCAGCCAAGATGGGGAGTTGGACTACAATGAGCAGTTCTTC. Protein sequence: CASSQDGELDYNEQFF.

V gene TRBV29-1 combines with J gene TRBJ2-7, with a tentative D call TRBD1 (5 bases). This CDR3 region has 13 residues. CDR1 and CDR2 from the germline V gene are SQVTM and ANQGSEA. V gave up 2 bases and J gave up 2 bases, with 10 bases separating them. CDR3 amino acids: CSVENPGTYEQYF. The CDR3 DNA reads as TGCAGCGTTGAAAACCCAGGGACCTACGAGCAGTACTTC.

This chain links TRBV11-2 with TRBJ2-3; 9 bases fit TRBD2. Germline CDR1 reads SGHAT; CDR2 reads FQNNGV. The CDR3 spans 17 residues. J gave up 5 bases and V 5 bases, and 14 bases lay outside the gene matches. Here the CDR3 DNA reads TGTGCCAGCAGCCTAAATCCCGCTAGCGGGAAGAGAGATACGCAGTATTTT. This translates into CASSLNPASGKRDTQYF.

This clone was counted once. The chain joins TRBV7-2 to TRBJ2-5, with TRBD2 matching over 7 bases. Unmatched junction bases numbered 11, after V lost 8 bases and J lost 2 bases. There are 15 residues in the CDR3. Looked up from germline, CDR1 is SGHTA and CDR2 is FQGNSA. CDR3 in DNA: TGTGCCAGCGGGAGGGCTTCCCTAATTCAAGAGACCCAGTACTTC. This codes for CASGRASLIQETQYF.

V is TRBV30 and J is TRBJ1-1; 10 bases line up with TRBD1. V shed 5 bases and J 6 bases; nucleotides not matched to a gene: 9. The germline CDR1 and CDR2 sequences are GTSNPN and SVGIG (reference sequence). There are 14 residues in the CDR3. CDR3 residues: CAWGSRDRGSEAFF. The CDR3 DNA reads as TGTGCCTGGGGTTCCCGGGACAGGGGCTCTGAAGCTTTCTTT.

This rearrangement joins TRBV10-3 to TRBJ2-3; D unresolved. Per the germline V gene, CDR1 is ENHRY and CDR2 is SYGVKD. The CDR3 consists of 14 residues. V shed 3 bases and J shed 2 bases, with 9 bases lying between them. In nucleotides, the CDR3 is TGTGCCATCAGTGAAGAGACAAACACAGATACGCAGTATTTT. As protein: CAISEETNTDTQYF.

The chain joins TRBV7-2 to TRBJ1-2; the D is unclear. The germline V gene encodes CDR1 SGHTA and CDR2 FQGNSA. Trimming removed 6 bases from V and 1 base from J, with 12 bases in between. The CDR3 runs 14 residues. The CDR3 region has the DNA TGTGCCAGCAGAAACCAGGATTTTAACTATGGCTACACCTTC. Its translation is CASRNQDFNYGYTF.

This clone was found once. The chain employs TRBV6-6 and TRBJ2-1, with TRBD1 identical over 11 bases. Looked up from germline, CDR1 is MNHNY and CDR2 is SVGAGI (reference sequence). The CDR3 covers 15 residues. The junction had 8 bases not matched to a gene; V was cut back by 6 bases and J by 7 bases. The CDR3 protein is CASRVRDRGLNEQFF. CDR3 sequence (DNA): TGTGCCAGCAGGGTTAGGGACAGGGGGTTAAATGAGCAGTTCTTC.

V and J are TRBV4-3 and TRBJ1-2; D may be TRBD1 (5 bases). Trimming pared 2 bases from V and 2 bases from J, leaving 12 bases between. Germline CDR1 LGHNA, CDR2 YSLEER. The CDR3 covers 15 residues. Written as DNA, the CDR3 is TGCGCCAGCAGCCAATTTGACAGTCCCAACTATGGCTACACCTTC. This encodes CASSQFDSPNYGYTF.